This entry features one TCR beta chain sequence. The antigen is not known. The junction and the germline gene differ at one end; a read error may be behind it. These data come from a study of post-analysis software for immune sequencing data. General study points: Controls showed lower frequencies than patients for 5 or 6 TRBV segments, and TRBV5-6, TRBV5-1 and TRBV20-1 were among these. The study found significantly lower normalized Chao1 diversity in multiple sclerosis patients than in controls.

Prepared libraries of TCR beta cDNA carried unique molecular identifiers. Each CDR3 protein is one row after TCRdb ran MiXCR on the PCR reads. The sample shows fewer than 850,000 distinct CDR3 sequences, just under 30% of them seen only once. The CDR3 has 15 residues. Germline assignment: CDR1 SGHTA and CDR2 FQGNSA. This TCR was recovered from a girl aged 5-17 years with multiple sclerosis. Specimen: blood. The chain couples TRBV7-2 to TRBJ2-5; 9 bases align to TRBD2. The assigned J gene may be wrong: the sequence end matches TRBJ2-7 better. The CDR3 DNA reads TGCGCCAGCAGCTTAGCGGGCGGGGGGGTCCACGAGCAGTACTTC. Translated, it gives CASSLAGGGVHEQYF.